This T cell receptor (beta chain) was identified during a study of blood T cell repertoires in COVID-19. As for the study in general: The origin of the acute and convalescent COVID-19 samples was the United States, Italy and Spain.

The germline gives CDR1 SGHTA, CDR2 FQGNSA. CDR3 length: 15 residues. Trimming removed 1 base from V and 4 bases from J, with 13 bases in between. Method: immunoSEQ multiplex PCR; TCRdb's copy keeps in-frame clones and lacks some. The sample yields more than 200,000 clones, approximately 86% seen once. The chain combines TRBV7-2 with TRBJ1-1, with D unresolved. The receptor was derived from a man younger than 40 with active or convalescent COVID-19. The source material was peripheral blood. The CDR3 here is CASSLDFRVGTEAFF. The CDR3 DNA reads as TGTGCCAGCAGCTTAGATTTCCGGGTTGGCACTGAAGCTTTCTTT.